The T cell receptor (beta chain) under discussion was sequenced for a study of glioma-infiltrating T cells after dendritic cell vaccination. The study's findings and limits: Longer survival after dendritic cell vaccination followed higher pretreatment TIL content.

This clone has only one observation. Its cognate antigen is unknown. Measured with immunoSEQ multiplex PCR; TCRdb has only the in-frame clones, and not every one. The repertoire consists of under 100,000 clones, with approximately 87% occurring once and the leading ten covering 2.5% to 3%. Germline-derived CDR1 and CDR2 are MNHNS and SASEGT. This CDR3 is built from 14 residues. The V and J ends lost 6 bases and 6 bases respectively, with 17 bases between them. This specimen consisted of blood, obtained before dendritic cell vaccination. The V and J genes are TRBV6-1 and TRBJ2-5; D might be TRBD2 (6 bases). The origin of this receptor is a human donor with glioblastoma. The CDR3 DNA is TGTGCCAGCAGGAGACTAGAAAGGCGAAAGACCCAGTACTTC. Its translation is CASRRLERRKTQYF.